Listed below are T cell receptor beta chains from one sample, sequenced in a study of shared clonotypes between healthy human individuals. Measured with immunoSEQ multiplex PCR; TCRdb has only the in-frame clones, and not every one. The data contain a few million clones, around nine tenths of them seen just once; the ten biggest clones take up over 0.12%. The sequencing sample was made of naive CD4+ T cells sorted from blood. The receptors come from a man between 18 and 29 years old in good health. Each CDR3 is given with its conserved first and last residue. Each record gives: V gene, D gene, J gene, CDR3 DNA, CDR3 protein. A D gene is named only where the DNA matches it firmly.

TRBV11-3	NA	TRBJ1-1	TGTGCCAGCAGCCTCAGGGAATTCACTGAAGCTTTCTTT	CASSLREFTEAFF
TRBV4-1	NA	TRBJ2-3	TGCGCCAGCAGCCAAGATAGGCCAGATACGCAGTATTTT	CASSQDRPDTQYF
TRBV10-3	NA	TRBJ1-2	TGTGCCGTACGGAAAGAAGGGATAGATGGCTACACCTTC	CAVRKEGIDGYTF
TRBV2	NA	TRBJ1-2	TGTGCCAGCAGCCCCATAGGGTCAAGGATTCTGTTTGGCTACACCTTC	CASSPIGSRILFGYTF
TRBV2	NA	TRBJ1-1	TGTGCCAGCAGGCCCCACGATGGGGGGGCAGGTGAAGCTTTCTTT	CASRPHDGGAGEAFF
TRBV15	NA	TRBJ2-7	TGTGCCACCAGCAGAGCGGGGTACGTCGAGCAGTACTTC	CATSRAGYVEQYF
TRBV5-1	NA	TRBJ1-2	TGCGCCAGCAGCTTAGATGGTGTATCAAGGACGGAAAACTATGGCTACACCTTC	CASSLDGVSRTENYGYTF
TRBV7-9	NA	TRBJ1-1	TGTGCCAGCAGCTTAGGTCAAAGTGGGAACACTGAAGCTTTCTTT	CASSLGQSGNTEAFF
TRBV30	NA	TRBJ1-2	TGCGCCTGGAGTGTGACAGCAAGGAGCTACACCTTC	CAWSVTARSYTF
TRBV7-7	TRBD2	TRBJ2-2	TGTGCTAGCAGCCAGGGACTAAACCTACCCGGGGAGCTGTTTTTT	CASSQGLNLPGELFF
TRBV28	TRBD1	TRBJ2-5	TGTGCCAGCAGTTCGGACAGGGTAGTCGGAGAGACCCAGTACTTC	CASSSDRVVGETQYF
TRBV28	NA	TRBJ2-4	TGTGCCAGTAATAATAAAGGACAATCAGGAGGCAAAAACATTCAGTACTTC	CASNNKGQSGGKNIQYF
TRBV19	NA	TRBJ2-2	TGTGCCAGTACTCTGACAGCGAACACCGGGGAGCTGTTTTTT	CASTLTANTGELFF
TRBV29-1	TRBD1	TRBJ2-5	TGCAGCGTTGCTGGATCGACAGGGCAAGAGACCCAGTACTTC	CSVAGSTGQETQYF
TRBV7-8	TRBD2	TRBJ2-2	TGTGCCAGCAGCATACGACTAGCGGGAACGAACACCGGGGAGCTGTTTTTT	CASSIRLAGTNTGELFF
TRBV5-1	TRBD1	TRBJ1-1	TGCGCCAGCAGCCCCGGTGGACAGGGGATCACTGAAGCTTTCTTT	CASSPGGQGITEAFF